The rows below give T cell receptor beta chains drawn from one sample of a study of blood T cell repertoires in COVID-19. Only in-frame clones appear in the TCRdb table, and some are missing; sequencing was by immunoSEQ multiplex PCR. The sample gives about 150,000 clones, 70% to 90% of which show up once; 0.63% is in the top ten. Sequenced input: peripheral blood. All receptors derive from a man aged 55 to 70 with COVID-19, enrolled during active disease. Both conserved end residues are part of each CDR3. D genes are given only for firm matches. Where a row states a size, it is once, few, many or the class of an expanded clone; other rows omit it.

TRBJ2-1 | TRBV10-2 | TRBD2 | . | CASSREGNNEQFF | TGCGCCAGCAGTCGGGAGGGGAACAATGAGCAGTTCTTC
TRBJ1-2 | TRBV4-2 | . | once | CASSQGVEKPPYF | TGTGCCAGCAGCCAAGGGGTGGAGAAACCTCCCTACTTC
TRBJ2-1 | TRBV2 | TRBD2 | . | CASSTKPGLAGHNEQFF | TGTGCCAGCAGTACAAAACCGGGACTAGCGGGACACAATGAGCAGTTCTTC
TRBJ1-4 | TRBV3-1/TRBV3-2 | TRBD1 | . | CASSPRTGGDEKLFF | TGTGCCAGCAGCCCCCGGACAGGGGGAGATGAAAAACTGTTTTTT
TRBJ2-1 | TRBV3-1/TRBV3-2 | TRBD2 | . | CASSRLAAYNEQFF | TGTGCCAGCAGTAGACTAGCGGCTTACAATGAGCAGTTCTTC
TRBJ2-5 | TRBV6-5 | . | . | CASRPATSETQYF | TGTGCCAGCAGGCCTGCCACTAGTGAGACCCAGTACTTC
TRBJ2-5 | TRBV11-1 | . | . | CASSLGTNSNGETQYF | TGTGCCAGCAGCTTGGGGACAAACTCCAATGGAGAGACCCAGTACTTC
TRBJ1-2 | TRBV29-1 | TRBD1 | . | CSVDRPGQGNGYTF | TGCAGCGTGGATAGACCGGGACAGGGGAATGGCTACACCTTC
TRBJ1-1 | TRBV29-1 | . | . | CSVAAGLNTEAFF | TGCAGCGTTGCGGCGGGCCTGAACACTGAAGCTTTCTTT
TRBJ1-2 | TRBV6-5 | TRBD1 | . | CASRMGQSLNYGYTF | TGTGCCAGCAGAATGGGACAGTCTCTTAACTATGGCTACACCTTC
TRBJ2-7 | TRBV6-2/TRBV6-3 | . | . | CASSYMRVSSEQYF | TGTGCCAGCAGTTACATGAGGGTTTCGAGCGAGCAGTACTTC
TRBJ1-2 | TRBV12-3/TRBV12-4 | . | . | CASSFWGLEGYTF | TGTGCCAGCAGTTTCTGGGGGCTAGAAGGCTACACCTTC
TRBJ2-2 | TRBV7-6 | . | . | CASSSGQSTGELFF | TGTGCCAGCAGTTCGGGACAATCCACCGGGGAGCTGTTTTTT
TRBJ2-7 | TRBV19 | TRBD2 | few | CASSRGTRSYEQYF | TGTGCCAGTAGTAGGGGGACTAGGTCCTACGAGCAGTACTTC
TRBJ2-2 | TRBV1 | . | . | CTSSQAKLAGNTGELFF | TGCACCAGCAGCCAAGCAAAACTAGCGGGTAACACCGGGGAGCTGTTTTTT
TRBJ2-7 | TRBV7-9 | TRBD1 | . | CASSLLQQGAYEQYF | TGTGCCAGCAGCTTATTACAACAGGGGGCTTACGAGCAGTACTTC
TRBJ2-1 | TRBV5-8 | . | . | CASSPRVISNNEQFF | TGTGCCAGCAGCCCGAGAGTGATATCGAACAATGAGCAGTTCTTC
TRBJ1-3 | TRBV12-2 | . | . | CASRLERPRGSGNTIYF | TGTGCAAGTCGCTTAGAGAGGCCTAGGGGATCTGGAAACACCATATATTTT
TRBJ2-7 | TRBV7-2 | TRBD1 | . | CASSSGSATGRYEQYF | TGTGCCAGCAGCTCAGGATCCGCGACAGGGCGCTACGAGCAGTACTTC
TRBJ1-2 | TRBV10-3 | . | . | CAISLTPSRDGYTF | TGTGCCATCAGTCTCACACCCTCCAGGGATGGCTACACCTTC
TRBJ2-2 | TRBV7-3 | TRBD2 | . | CASSLMASGRMAGELFF | TGTGCCAGCAGCTTAATGGCTAGCGGGAGGATGGCCGGGGAGCTGTTTTTT
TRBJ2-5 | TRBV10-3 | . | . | CAISGHNQETQYF | TGTGCCATCAGCGGACATAACCAAGAGACCCAGTACTTC
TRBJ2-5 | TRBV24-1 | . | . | CATSEGAGETQYF | TGTGCCACCAGTGAGGGGGCGGGAGAGACCCAGTACTTC
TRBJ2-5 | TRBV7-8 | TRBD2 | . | CASGYSGGRETQYF | TGTGCCAGCGGATATAGCGGGGGAAGGGAGACCCAGTACTTC
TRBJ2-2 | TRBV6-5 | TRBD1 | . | CASRGQGDYTGELFF | TGTGCCAGCAGGGGACAGGGAGACTACACCGGGGAGCTGTTTTTT
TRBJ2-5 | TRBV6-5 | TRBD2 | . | CASNGLAVGGETQYF | TGTGCCAGCAACGGACTAGCGGTGGGGGGAGAGACCCAGTACTTC
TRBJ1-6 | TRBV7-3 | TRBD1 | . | CASSLTGQGNSPLHF | TGTGCCAGCAGCTTAACCGGACAGGGAAATTCACCCCTCCACTTT
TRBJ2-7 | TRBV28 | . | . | CASTSAYEQYF | TGTGCCAGCACCTCGGCCTACGAGCAGTACTTC
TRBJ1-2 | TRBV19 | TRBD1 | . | CASINRGSDDGYTF | TGTGCCAGTATTAACAGGGGATCGGACGATGGCTACACCTTC
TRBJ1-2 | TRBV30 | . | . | CAWSFGDNYGYTF | TGTGCCTGGAGTTTTGGAGACAACTATGGCTACACCTTC
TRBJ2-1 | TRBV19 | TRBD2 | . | CASSTSGHEQFF | TGTGCCAGTAGTACTAGCGGCCATGAGCAGTTCTTC
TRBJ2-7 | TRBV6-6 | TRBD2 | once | CASSESTSPYEQYF | TGTGCCAGCAGCGAATCGACTAGCCCCTACGAGCAGTACTTC
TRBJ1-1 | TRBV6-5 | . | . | CASSPRRLNTEAFF | TGTGCCAGCAGTCCCCGCAGGCTGAACACTGAAGCTTTCTTT
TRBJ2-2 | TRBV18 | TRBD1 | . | CASSPTGGVRTGELFF | TGTGCCAGCTCACCGACAGGGGGCGTGCGCACCGGGGAGCTGTTTTTT
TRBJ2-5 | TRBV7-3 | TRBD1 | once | CASSLTRDRGETQYF | TGTGCCAGCAGCTTAACCCGGGACAGGGGTGAGACCCAGTACTTC
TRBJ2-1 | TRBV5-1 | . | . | CASSLGGYEQFF | TGCGCCAGCAGCTTGGGAGGGTATGAGCAGTTCTTC
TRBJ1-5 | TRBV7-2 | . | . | CASSLYALNGNQPQHF | TGTGCCAGCAGCTTATACGCCCTAAACGGCAATCAGCCCCAGCATTTT
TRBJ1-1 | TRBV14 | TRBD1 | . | CASKKTGVWNTEAFF | TGTGCCAGCAAAAAAACAGGGGTCTGGAACACTGAAGCTTTCTTT
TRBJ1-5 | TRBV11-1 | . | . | CASSLESNQPQHF | TGTGCCAGCAGCTTGGAGAGTAATCAGCCCCAGCATTTT
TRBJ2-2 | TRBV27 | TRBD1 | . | CASSFPGQSGELFF | TGTGCCAGCAGTTTCCCGGGACAGAGCGGGGAGCTGTTTTTT
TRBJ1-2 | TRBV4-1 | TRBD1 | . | CASSQRQGYNYGYTF | TGCGCCAGCAGCCAGAGACAGGGTTATAACTATGGCTACACCTTC